Described below is a single T cell receptor (beta chain) sequence and its context. Its antigen has not been determined. The record has no base qualities; no much larger clone is one base away. The data were taken from a study of T cell changes during pregnancy in multiple sclerosis (dated by TCRdb to the late 2010s). Turning to the overall study: Changes in the T cell repertoire over the course of pregnancy were examined in this study in women with multiple sclerosis.

Libraries were prepared through the immunoSEQ multiplex PCR assay. Drawn from immuneACCESS, this table holds only the in-frame rearrangements with V and J called that TCRdb kept. Clones are partly lost; checked studies trace under half to an unresolved V gene and leave the rest unexplained. Recorded for this sample are around 30,000 clones; around nine tenths of them occurred a single time. The ten largest clones capture 4.3% of the sample. The CDR3 covers 16 residues, taking in both the cysteine and the phenylalanine. Just CDR3 DNA is preserved here, 48 bases in frame from base 1. V is shortened by 1 base, J by 0 bases, and the region joining them spans 9 bases. CDR1 and CDR2 (LGHNA, YNFKEQ) derive from the germline V gene.

The V and J segments used are TRBV4-2 and TRBJ2-2; perhaps TRBD1 is the D gene, with 6 bases matching. The specimen comprised CD8+ T cells from peripheral blood mononuclear cells, sampled in the second trimester of pregnancy. The clonotype comes from a female donor with multiple sclerosis, enrolled in a pregnancy study. At the DNA level, the sequence is TGTGCCAGCAGCCAAGTTTGGACAGCGAACACCGGGGAGCTGTTTTTT. It encodes CASSQVWTANTGELFF.